This section outlines one T cell receptor beta chain sequence together with its context. Its antigen remains unknown. Profiled with immunoSEQ multiplex PCR; TCRdb holds only in-frame clones, not every one. This sample has about 180,000 clones, with 70% to 90% found just once. The data originate from a study of T cell responses to AZD1222 COVID-19 vaccine. On the study more broadly: Timing groups of about 4 and about 12 weeks for second doses were pooled.

CDR3 length equals 15 residues. V lost 7 bases and J 4 bases, leaving 17 bases between the germline ends. From germline, CDR1 is SEHNR and CDR2 FQNEAQ (reference sequence). Overall study findings and caveats: Repertoires were obtained solely post-peak T cell response.

This chain uses TRBV7-9 with TRBJ1-5; D call uncertain. The specimen comprised peripheral blood, sampled on day 0 of AZD1222 vaccination. This clonotype was sampled from an adult in good health. The CDR3 nucleotides read TGTGCCAGCACCAATTCGTACCTGAAAAATCAGCCCCAGCATTTT. Protein: CASTNSYLKNQPQHF. The full variable domain, completed using reference TRBV7-9 and TRBJ1-5, is DTGVSQNPRHKITKRGQNVTFRCDPISEHNRLYWYRQTLGQGPEFLTYFQNEAQLEKSRLLSDRFSAERPKGSFSTLEIQRTEQGDSAMYLCASTNSYLKNQPQHFGDGTRLSIL.